The sequence of this T cell receptor (beta chain) was determined in a study of cytomegalovirus exposure and HLA in healthy donors. In the study overall: When 350 to 500 donors were genotyped, roughly 78% of them were found to fall in the Caucasian-associated ancestry cluster. Study conclusions and caveats: Reports indicate that TCR beta sequences accurately predicted the HLA-A and HLA-B alleles of most subjects. In an earlier analysis, productive rearrangement rates for most beta V segments clustered near 87% or 30%.

This clone was seen just once. Its target is not known. The PCR employed 60 Vbeta primers together with 13 Jbeta primers. The data were produced by immunoSEQ multiplex PCR, yet TCRdb's version contains in-frame clones alone and is incomplete. The sample lists around 190,000 clones, roughly 88% occurring once. The receptor comes from a girl aged 2 to 9 in good health and CMV-seropositive. Sequencing was carried out using PBMCs.

The CDR3 nucleotides are TGTGCCAGCAGCTTAAGCGGTTCTAGCGGGAGGGATAGCACAGATACGCAGTATTTT. Its protein product is CASSLSGSSGRDSTDTQYF. This rearrangement joins TRBV5-4 to TRBJ2-3; TRBD2 aligns across 12 bases. V lost 2 bases to trimming and J lost 0 bases; unmatched junction nucleotides: 10. Looked up from germline, CDR1 is SGHNT and CDR2 is YYREEE (reference sequence). The CDR3 is 19 residues long.